These 19 T cell receptor beta chains share one sample of origin, sequenced in a study of shared clonotypes between healthy human individuals. The naive CD8 fraction comprised CD45RO-negative cells positively selected for CCR7 and excluded terminally differentiated effector memory CD45RA+ cells. Clones were sequenced by immunoSEQ multiplex PCR, and TCRdb holds only the in-frame ones, with some missing. The table has some 2.1 million clones, 85% to 95% seen once. The material sequenced was naive CD8+ T cells sorted from blood. The receptors here all came from a man aged 18 to 29 in good health.

This clone showed up just once. V usage is TRBV6-1 and J usage is TRBJ1-5; D remains unclear. Germline V lookup: CDR1 MNHNS, CDR2 SASEGT. The V end was cut by 6 bases, the J end by 2 bases, with 11 bases between. The CDR3 runs to 14 residues. CDR3 sequence: CASRTGYGNQPQHF. In DNA, the CDR3 is TGTGCCAGCAGAACTGGGTACGGCAATCAGCCCCAGCATTTT.

V gene TRBV27 combines with J gene TRBJ1-1; D is uncertain. V was clipped by 5 bases and J by 1 base, with 8 bases between them. The CDR3 loop spans 13 amino acids. CDR1 is MNHEY, CDR2 SMNVEV, per germline (reference sequence). The CDR3 sequence is CASSTLGNTEAFF. The DNA of the CDR3 is TGTGCCAGCAGTACCCTAGGGAACACTGAAGCTTTCTTT.

The gene calls are TRBV13 and TRBJ2-1; D tentatively fits TRBD1 or TRBD2 (7 bases each). The CDR3 contains 15 residues. CDR1 and CDR2 (germline): PRHDT, FYEKMQ (reference sequence). Between the trimmed V and J ends, which lost 4 bases and 3 bases, there was a span of 13 bases. CDR3 amino acids: CASSSTGRVYNEQFF. DNA for the CDR3: TGTGCCAGCAGCTCGACAGGGAGGGTCTACAATGAGCAGTTCTTC.

Remarks on this clone: The identical CDR3 is also encoded by other nucleotide sequences in the sample. This chain joins TRBV7-9 and TRBJ1-5, with 10 bases identical to TRBD1. This CDR3 region has 14 residues. Germline CDR1 and CDR2: SEHNR and FQNEAQ (reference sequence). V trimming: 3 bases; J trimming: 7 bases; junction bases outside the gene matches: 3. CDR3 residues: CASSLDRGGQPQHF. CDR3 nucleotide sequence: TGTGCCAGCAGCTTGGACAGGGGGGGCCAGCCCCAGCATTTT.

The rearrangement links TRBV9 to TRBJ1-2; weak D call: TRBD1 (5 bases). With 3 bases removed from V and 2 bases from J, the gap between germline ends came to 14 bases. Germline CDR1 SGDLS, CDR2 YYNGEE. This CDR3 comprises 15 residues. CDR3 sequence: CASSAGDWGNYGYTF. In DNA form, the CDR3 reads TGTGCCAGCAGCGCCGGGGACTGGGGAAACTATGGCTACACCTTC.

The V call is TRBV30, the J call TRBJ1-1; 9 nucleotides align to TRBD1. After removal of 3 bases from V and 7 bases from J, the junction contained 9 bases not matched to a gene. This CDR3 has 14 amino acids. Germline V gene sequence: CDR1 GTSNPN, CDR2 SVGIG (reference sequence). CDR3 sequence reads: CAWRETGGMVEAFF. The CDR3 nucleotides are TGTGCCTGGAGGGAGACAGGGGGAATGGTTGAAGCTTTCTTT. Full variable domain (missing parts from reference TRBV30 and TRBJ1-1): SQTIHQWPATLVQPVGSPLSLECTVEGTSNPNLYWYRQAAGRGLQLLFYSVGIGQISSEVPQNLSASRPQDRQFILSSKKLLLSDSGFYLCAWRETGGMVEAFFGQGTRLTVV.

This rearrangement joins TRBV7-3 to TRBJ1-1; a weak D match, TRBD1 (5 bases). CDR1 SGHTA and CDR2 FQGTGA come from the germline V gene. Trimming took 1 base from V and 4 from J, leaving 7 bases between them. The CDR3 has 13 amino acids. CDR3 region: CASSLRQGTEAFF. The CDR3 DNA reads TGTGCCAGCAGCTTAAGGCAGGGCACTGAAGCTTTCTTT.

This clone was observed a single time. This sequence joins TRBV7-2 and TRBJ2-2, with D perhaps matching TRBD1 or TRBD2 (5 bases each). The CDR3 runs to 14 residues. V lost 4 bases to trimming and J lost 3 bases, with 9 bases between them. Germline values: CDR1 SGHTA, CDR2 FQGNSA. The chain's CDR3 is CASSSGRYTGELFF. CDR3 in DNA: TGTGCCAGCAGCTCGGGACGGTACACCGGGGAGCTGTTTTTT.

The gene calls are TRBV13 and TRBJ2-7; TRBD1 is a possible D gene (5 bases). CDR1 is PRHDT, CDR2 FYEKMQ, per germline (reference sequence). The CDR3 has 15 amino acids. V dropped 5 bases and J dropped 3 bases, with 17 bases sitting between them. The CDR3 here is CASSQGPRFRYEQYF. In nucleotides, the CDR3 is TGTGCCAGCAGCCAGGGCCCGAGATTCCGCTACGAGCAGTACTTC.

This chain links TRBV30 with TRBJ2-7, with D perhaps being TRBD1 or TRBD2 (5 bases each). V lost 2 bases and J lost 4, with 18 bases in between. Germline V gives CDR1 GTSNPN, CDR2 SVGIG (reference sequence). The CDR3 is 15 residues long. CDR3 bases: TGTGCCTGGAGTCCTTTTGGTGGGACGGGGTACGAGCAGTACTTC. Translation: CAWSPFGGTGYEQYF.

This clone was detected only once. The chain is built from TRBV15 and TRBJ2-7; TRBD2 is a possible D gene (6 bases). CDR3 size: 15 residues. The germline V gene encodes CDR1 LNHNV and CDR2 YYDKDF (reference sequence). The V and J ends lost 5 bases and 3 bases respectively, with 17 bases between them. The CDR3 spells CATSQQRAGVYEQYF. The CDR3 nucleotides are TGTGCCACCAGCCAACAGCGGGCCGGCGTCTACGAGCAGTACTTC.

Note on this clone: The sample contains more than one DNA sequence encoding this CDR3. The chain uses TRBV7-6 and TRBJ2-7, with D perhaps being TRBD1 or TRBD2 (5 bases each). This CDR3 has 14 amino acids. Germline V gives CDR1 SGHVS, CDR2 FNYEAQ. V lost 5 bases to trimming and J lost 2 bases, with 13 bases between them. CDR3 bases: TGTGCCAGCAGCCCCGGGACGGGCCCCTACGAGCAGTACTTC. This gives the protein CASSPGTGPYEQYF.

The rearrangement uses TRBV7-8 and TRBJ1-1, with TRBD1 identical over 9 bases. Germline V lookup: CDR1 SGHVS, CDR2 FQNEAQ. The length of the CDR3 is 14 residues. V lost 3 bases and J lost 4; bases outside the gene matches: 3. This CDR3 reads CASSFPDRGTEAFF. The CDR3 coding sequence is TGTGCCAGCAGCTTTCCGGACAGGGGCACTGAAGCTTTCTTT.

The gene calls are TRBV19 and TRBJ2-7; 10 bases are a match to TRBD2. CDR3 size: 15 residues. Germline CDR1 is LNHDA and CDR2 is SQIVND (reference sequence). J gave up 3 bases and V 4 bases, and 6 bases lay outside the gene matches. In nucleotides, the CDR3 is TGTGCCAGTAGTACCCCTAGCGGGGGCATCTACGAGCAGTACTTC. Translation gives CASSTPSGGIYEQYF.

The chain has TRBV6-5 and TRBJ1-1, with 7 bases matching TRBD1. The V segment lost 5 bases and the J segment 7 bases; nucleotides outside the gene matches: 4. The CDR3 runs to 12 residues. From germline, CDR1 is MNHEY and CDR2 SVGAGI. The CDR3 is CASSADRDEAFF. As DNA, the CDR3 is TGTGCCAGCAGTGCAGACAGGGATGAAGCTTTCTTT.

The chain uses TRBV7-9 and TRBJ2-7; D remains ambiguous. The V end was cut by 5 bases, the J end by 3 bases, with 20 bases between. CDR3 length: 16 amino acids. The germline V gene has CDR1 SEHNR and CDR2 FQNEAQ (reference sequence). Here the CDR3 reads CASSQPSTPPFYEQYF. The CDR3 bases are TGTGCCAGCAGCCAACCGTCGACACCTCCTTTCTACGAGCAGTACTTC.

This sequence joins TRBV7-2 and TRBJ1-2; the match to TRBD1 covers 8 bases. CDR3 length: 14 residues. Trimming cost V 1 base and J 4 bases; bases outside gene matches: 2. Germline V CDR1 and CDR2: SGHTA, FQGNSA. The CDR3 loop reads CASSLGTGIYGYTF. As DNA, the CDR3 is TGTGCCAGCAGCTTAGGGACAGGGATCTATGGCTACACCTTC.

This chain joins TRBV29-1 and TRBJ2-7; the D gene could be TRBD1 or TRBD2 (5 bases each). The CDR3 has 11 amino acids. Per germline, CDR1 SQVTM and CDR2 ANQGSEA. V gave up 5 bases and J gave up 12 bases, with 17 bases separating them. The CDR3 DNA reads as TGCAGCGTTACGACGGGGACCTGGAGGTACTTC. Translating gives CSVTTGTWRYF.

This clone was recorded once. The chain employs TRBV9 and TRBJ2-5; TRBD1 agrees at 7 bases. Unmatched junction bases numbered 7, after V lost 4 bases and J lost 1 base. The CDR3 is 15 residues long. Germline values: CDR1 SGDLS, CDR2 YYNGEE. The CDR3 protein is CASSKGTDFQETQYF. The CDR3 DNA reads TGTGCCAGCAGCAAGGGGACAGATTTCCAAGAGACCCAGTACTTC. The full variable domain, completed using reference TRBV9 and TRBJ2-5, is DSGVTQTPKHLITATGQRVTLRCSPRSGDLSVYWYQQSLDQGLQFLIQYYNGEERAKGNILERFSAQQFPDLHSELNLSSLELGDSALYFCASSKGTDFQETQYFGPGTRLLVL.